This T cell receptor (beta chain) was profiled in a study of cytomegalovirus exposure and HLA in healthy donors. General study points: A few CMV-associated chains proved CMV antigen-specific in vitro.

13 Jbeta primers and 60 Vbeta primers were used for the PCR. TCRdb keeps only in-frame clones here, not all; method: immunoSEQ multiplex PCR. The table shows about 210,000 clones, with 82% occurring only once. The CDR3 has 16 amino acids. Per germline, CDR1 SGHDN and CDR2 FVKESK. The junction had 8 bases not matched to a gene; V was cut back by 2 bases and J by 3 bases. On this clone itself: Antigen: not known.

Material: PBMCs. V is TRBV14 and J is TRBJ2-3, with 7 bases matching TRBD1. The receptor's source is a man between 40 and 49 years old in good health and CMV-seropositive. CDR3 residues: CASSQLTGSRTDTQYF. The CDR3 coding sequence is TGTGCCAGCAGCCAATTGACAGGGTCAAGGACAGATACGCAGTATTTT.